This TCR beta chain originates from a study of patients with pleural tuberculosis. TCRdb redid the calling of the reads with MiXCR, one entry per CDR3 protein. The table includes about 30,000 distinct CDR3 sequences, approximately 20% detected once. Note on this clonotype: One junction end disagrees with the germline gene, perhaps due to a read error.

The CDR3 sequence is 14 residues long. The germline V gene has CDR1 MDHEN and CDR2 SYDVKM. The specimen sequenced was peripheral blood. The clonotype was recovered from a human donor with pleural tuberculosis. This chain connects TRBV28 to TRBJ1-5; D ambiguous. The CDR3: CSSIQSYSNQPQHF. CDR3 bases: TGTTCCAGCATCCAATCGTATAGCAATCAGCCCCAGCATTTT.